A single sample is the source of the 26 T cell receptor beta chains below, sequenced in a study of early T cells in non-severe SARS-CoV-2 infection. TCRdb re-derived calls from the 5' RACE reads in MiXCR, one entry per CDR3 protein. The data show some 30,000 distinct CDR3 sequences, 5% to 6% seen once. The sample consisted of whole blood. The receptors shown here come from an adult who was a healthcare worker with PCR-confirmed SARS-CoV-2 infection or an uninfected control (not recorded which).

V gene TRBV10-3 combines with J gene TRBJ1-4, with unresolved D. CDR1 and CDR2 (germline): ENHRY, SYGVKD. The V end lost 0 bases, the J end lost 7 bases, and 6 bases lay between the germline ends. The CDR3 sequence is 13 residues long. The CDR3 sequence is CAISESLAEKLFF. CDR3 in DNA: TGTGCCATCAGTGAGTCCTTGGCTGAAAAACTGTTTTTT.

The rearrangement uses TRBV5-6 and TRBJ2-7; D perhaps matches TRBD1 (8 bases). The CDR3 runs to 20 residues. From germline, CDR1 is SGHDT and CDR2 YYEEEE. The ends were cut back, 4 bases at V and 0 bases at J, with 29 bases in the middle. Here the CDR3 DNA reads TGTGCCAGCAGCCCTACAGGGACCAGGGGGCTAGCGGAGAGCTCCTACGAGCAGTACTTC. Translating it yields CASSPTGTRGLAESSYEQYF.

Of note for this clonotype: One end of the junction does not line up with germline, which may come from a read error. The J gene is TRBJ2-3, the V gene TRBV5-6; TRBD2 matches 8 bases. This CDR3 is built from 18 residues. Germline assignment: CDR1 SGHDT and CDR2 YYEEEE. CDR3 amino acids: CASSLNREGRLGTDTQYF. The DNA of the CDR3 is TGTGCCAGCAGCTTGAACCGGGAGGGCCGGCTGGGCACGGATACGCAGTATTTT.

This clonotype has a count of ten or more. This chain uses TRBV6-4 with TRBJ1-1; tentatively, D is TRBD1 (5 bases). V lost 6 bases and J 1 base, leaving 12 bases between the germline ends. The CDR3 covers 14 residues. Germline CDR1 MRHNA, CDR2 SNTAGT. For the CDR3, the DNA is TGTGCCAGCAGAGAGGGTCAGGGGAACACTGAAGCTTTCTTT. This translates into CASREGQGNTEAFF.

The table lists this clonotype with many counts. The chain uses TRBV6-2 or TRBV6-3 and TRBJ2-3, with TRBD2 identical over 7 bases. V shed 5 bases and J 2 bases; nucleotides not matched to a gene: 10. The CDR3 consists of 16 residues. CDR1 and CDR2 from the germline V gene are MNHEY and SVGEGT. This CDR3 reads CASSRGLAATTDTQYF. The CDR3 DNA reads TGTGCCAGCAGTCGAGGGCTAGCGGCTACCACAGATACGCAGTATTTT.

Ten or more counts support this clonotype. The chain joins TRBV20-1 to TRBJ2-3; D is ambiguous. Germline V gene data show CDR1 as DFQATT and CDR2 as SNEGSKA (reference sequence). The V gene lost 2 bases and the J gene lost 0 bases, with 12 bases spanning the gap. The CDR3 is 15 amino acids. CDR3 sequence reads: CSARPSGTSTDTQYF. In nucleotides, the CDR3 is TGCAGTGCTAGACCCTCCGGCACTAGCACAGATACGCAGTATTTT.

At least ten counts were recorded for this clonotype. The chain carries TRBV29-1 and TRBJ2-4, with D maybe TRBD1 (5 bases). The CDR3 is 14 amino acids. The germline V gene has CDR1 SQVTM and CDR2 ANQGSEA. Trimming cost V 5 bases and J 7 bases, with 18 bases left between them. The CDR3 DNA reads as TGCAGCGTTCACAAACCCCCGACAGTGAACATTCAGTACTTC. Translating gives CSVHKPPTVNIQYF.

This clonotype showed up many times. The genes are TRBV12-3 or TRBV12-4 and TRBJ1-4; D remains unclear. The germline V and J ends were trimmed by 3 bases and 0 bases, with 5 bases remaining between them. The CDR3 totals 14 residues. Written as DNA, the CDR3 is TGTGCCAGCAGTTTCTCTGCAACTAATGAAAAACTGTTTTTT. It is translated as CASSFSATNEKLFF.

The chain recombines TRBV12-3 or TRBV12-4 with TRBJ1-4, with D uncertain. The ends were cut back, 3 bases at V and 10 bases at J, with 6 bases in the middle. The CDR3 contains 11 residues. The CDR3: CASSLIGKLFF. The DNA of the CDR3 is TGTGCCAGCAGTTTGATCGGAAAACTGTTTTTT.

This clonotype is deemed medium-sized. The rearrangement links TRBV28 to TRBJ2-1, with D perhaps TRBD2 (6 bases). The CDR3 runs to 18 residues. Germline V gene data show CDR1 as MDHEN and CDR2 as SYDVKM. The V gene lost 5 bases and the J gene lost 5 bases, with 25 bases spanning the gap. The CDR3 DNA reads TGTGCCAGCAGTGCCAGTCCGGGACTGGGGTCCCTAAACAATGAGCAGTTCTTC. Protein product: CASSASPGLGSLNNEQFF.

The chain uses TRBV7-3 and TRBJ1-1; tentative D call: TRBD1 (6 bases). Trimming pared 6 bases from V and 1 base from J, leaving 12 bases between. The CDR3 length is 14 residues. CDR1 SGHTA and CDR2 FQGTGA come from the germline V gene. CDR3 bases: TGTGCCAGCAGTATTAAACAGGGGAACACTGAAGCTTTCTTT. The encoded protein is CASSIKQGNTEAFF.

The chain has TRBV28 and TRBJ2-2, with D unclear. Looked up from germline, CDR1 is MDHEN and CDR2 is SYDVKM. Deletions cut 1 base from V and 7 bases from J, with 19 bases between. This CDR3 region has 17 residues. CDR3 loop: CASSLSTSIGGIGELFF. The CDR3 DNA reads as TGTGCCAGCAGTTTATCCACTTCAATTGGTGGCATCGGGGAGCTGTTTTTT.

There are many counts of this clonotype. V is TRBV4-2 and J is TRBJ2-3, with 11 nucleotides matching TRBD2. The CDR3 has 16 residues. Trimming at V came to 2 bases and at J to 0 bases, leaving 1 base not matched to a gene. Germline CDR1 reads LGHNA; CDR2 reads YNFKEQ. The CDR3 reads CASSQRLAGSTDTQYF. CDR3 nucleotides: TGTGCCAGCAGCCAAAGACTAGCGGGGAGCACAGATACGCAGTATTTT.

In its sample, this clonotype was seen a few times. This sequence joins TRBV10-3 and TRBJ2-4, with a weak D call TRBD2 (7 bases). Germline V lookup: CDR1 ENHRY, CDR2 SYGVKD. The CDR3 is made up of 17 amino acids. V lost 0 bases to trimming and J lost 4 bases, with 16 bases between them. CDR3 amino acids: CAISESGGGGPKNIQYF. As DNA, the CDR3 is TGTGCCATCAGTGAGTCCGGAGGGGGGGGACCTAAAAACATTCAGTACTTC.

This clonotype was seen many times. The V gene is TRBV7-9, the J gene TRBJ2-7; D is ambiguous. This CDR3 is built from 12 residues. Germline values: CDR1 SEHNR, CDR2 FQNEAQ (reference sequence). Trimming took 1 base from V and 7 from J, leaving 8 bases between them. The DNA of the CDR3 is TGTGCCAGCAGCTTAGGCGTGGCGGAGCAGTACTTC. The encoded protein is CASSLGVAEQYF. Full variable domain (rest looked up from reference TRBV7-9 and TRBJ2-7): DTGVSQNPRHKITKRGQNVTFRCDPISEHNRLYWYRQTLGQGPEFLTYFQNEAQLEKSRLLSDRFSAERPKGSFSTLEIQRTEQGDSAMYLCASSLGVAEQYFGPGTRLTVT.

This clonotype was seen at least ten times. This sequence joins TRBV20-1 and TRBJ1-1; 8 nucleotides align to TRBD1. Germline V CDR1 and CDR2: DFQATT, SNEGSKA (reference sequence). The CDR3 consists of 15 residues. V lost 1 base to trimming and J lost 4 bases; unmatched junction nucleotides: 8. DNA for the CDR3: TGCAGTGCTAGAGCCGGGACAGGCAAATTCACTGAAGCTTTCTTT. This encodes CSARAGTGKFTEAFF.

A remark on this clonotype: A much larger clone lies one base from this, so it may be a read error. The V gene is TRBV28, the J gene TRBJ2-7; possible D gene TRBD2, 7 bases. The germline gives CDR1 MDHEN, CDR2 SYDVKM. CDR3 length equals 14 residues. The CDR3 sequence: CASSYGGPSYQQYF. In DNA form, the CDR3 reads TGTGCCAGCAGTTACGGGGGGCCCTCCTACCAGCAGTACTTC.

This clonotype has a count of ten or more. The chain links TRBV10-3 to TRBJ1-1; possible D gene TRBD1, 5 bases. The V gene lost 5 bases and the J gene lost 4 bases, with 11 bases spanning the gap. CDR1 is ENHRY and CDR2 is SYGVKD in the germline V gene. The CDR3 is 13 residues long. The CDR3 bases are TGTGCCATCAGTTTGACCCAGGGCACTGAAGCTTTCTTT. The encoded protein is CAISLTQGTEAFF.

This clonotype was observed at least ten times. The rearrangement links TRBV7-2 to TRBJ2-7, with TRBD2 identical over 13 bases. The CDR3 contains 16 residues. V gave up 4 bases and J gave up 5 bases; unmatched junction bases: 8. Germline CDR1 is SGHTA and CDR2 is FQGNSA. The CDR3, as DNA: TGTGCCAGCAGCTCCCGACCGGGACTAGCGGGAAACGAGCAGTACTTC. Residues: CASSSRPGLAGNEQYF.

This clonotype occurred a few times. V gene TRBV12-3 or TRBV12-4 combines with J gene TRBJ1-2; D remains unclear. CDR3 length equals 15 residues. V was shortened by 2 bases and J by 8 bases, with 18 bases between the two germline ends. The CDR3 sequence is CASSLTLRGARGYTF. In DNA form, the CDR3 reads TGTGCCAGCAGTTTAACTCTGCGTGGCGCACGGGGCTACACCTTC.

This clonotype was seen many times. This rearrangement joins TRBV28 to TRBJ1-2; TRBD1 agrees at 8 bases. Germline trimming cut 6 bases from V and 3 bases from J; bases unmatched to any gene: 9. This CDR3 region has 15 residues. Germline CDR1 reads MDHEN; CDR2 reads SYDVKM. The DNA of the CDR3 is TGTGCCAGCAGCCCCACCGGGACAGGCTACTATGGCTACACCTTC. It translates to CASSPTGTGYYGYTF.

The sample holds many counts of this clonotype. This chain connects TRBV28 to TRBJ2-7, with D possibly matching TRBD2 (6 bases). CDR3 length equals 12 residues. Germline lookup yields CDR1 MDHEN and CDR2 SYDVKM. Trimming left V 7 bases short and J 4 bases short, with 11 bases between. Here the CDR3 reads CASNERAYEQYF. The CDR3 DNA is TGTGCCAGCAATGAGCGGGCATACGAGCAGTACTTC.

This clonotype was observed at least ten times. The chain combines TRBV29-1 with TRBJ2-3; tentatively, D is TRBD1 (6 bases). The CDR3 is 15 residues long. Germline V gives CDR1 SQVTM, CDR2 ANQGSEA. The V and J ends lost 6 bases and 2 bases respectively, with 18 bases between them. The CDR3 region is CSVTGFRTDTDTQYF. CDR3 DNA sequence: TGCAGCGTAACAGGGTTCCGAACCGACACAGATACGCAGTATTTT.

This clonotype appeared many times. The CDR3 bases are TGTGCCACCAGTGATGGGCGGCGGGAAGCTTTCTTT. Encoded protein: CATSDGRREAFF. This sequence joins TRBV24-1 and TRBJ1-1, with D hard to call. From germline, CDR1 is KGHDR and CDR2 SFDVKD. The germline V and J ends were trimmed by 3 bases and 8 bases, with 9 bases remaining between them. The CDR3 sequence is 12 residues long.

The chain combines TRBV11-2 with TRBJ2-7, with TRBD1 as a possible D gene (5 bases). Germline V gives CDR1 SGHAT, CDR2 FQNNGV. V lost 3 bases, J lost 2 bases, and 11 bases lay in between. This CDR3 comprises 14 residues. CDR3 nucleotides: TGTGCCAGCAGCTTCTCGACAGAAACCTACGAGCAGTACTTC. This translates into CASSFSTETYEQYF.

There are many counts of this clonotype. This chain uses TRBV12-3 or TRBV12-4 with TRBJ1-6; no clear D. Trimming shortened V by 0 bases and J by 12 bases, and 12 bases separated the two germline ends. This CDR3 has 14 amino acids. In DNA form, the CDR3 reads TGTGCCAGCAGTTTAGCGCTTTCCCTCGGACCCCTCCACTTT. It is translated as CASSLALSLGPLHF.